These 29 T cell receptor beta chains were all obtained from the same sample, sequenced in a study of T-cell memory formation after mild COVID-19. TCRdb re-called the 5' RACE reads with MiXCR, one entry per CDR3 protein. The data hold a few hundred thousand distinct CDR3 sequences, with roughly 17% observed a single time. Material: PBMCs or a T cell subset sorted from them (not recorded which). These TCRs come from a man between 18 and 29 years old who had mild COVID-19 (a few samples of this study predate the infection). Cell type and time point are not known.

A word on this clonotype: One end of the junction is discordant with germline, which a read error may explain. The rearrangement uses TRBV7-2 and TRBJ1-2, with D unclear. Looked up from germline, CDR1 is SGHTA and CDR2 is FQGNSA. The CDR3 loop spans 13 amino acids. This CDR3 reads CASTLPGGYGYTF. The CDR3 DNA reads TGTGCCAGCACCTTACCCGGTGGATATGGCTACACCTTC. The entire variable domain, with the rest obtained from reference TRBV7-2 and TRBJ1-2, is as follows: GAGVSQSPSNKVTEKGKDVELRCDPISGHTALYWYRQSLGQGLEFLIYFQGNSAPDKSGLPSDRFSAERTGGSVSTLTIQRTQQEDSAVYLCASTLPGGYGYTFGSGTRLTVV.

This chain links TRBV6-2 or TRBV6-3 with TRBJ1-3; weak D call: TRBD1 (5 bases). There are 14 residues in the CDR3. Germline values: CDR1 MNHEY, CDR2 SVGEGT. V lost 7 bases and J lost 2, with 12 bases in between. The CDR3 loop is CASKGRGAGNTIYF. CDR3 nucleotides: TGTGCCAGCAAGGGACGAGGGGCTGGAAACACCATATATTTT.

This chain links TRBV6-2 or TRBV6-3 with TRBJ1-1, with a possible D match to TRBD1 (6 bases). This CDR3 contains 13 residues. The V gene's germline CDR1 is MNHEY and CDR2 SVGEGT. Trimming cost V 5 bases and J 3 bases, with 10 bases left between them. DNA of the CDR3: TGTGCCAGCAGTCTTCAGGGGTACACTGAAGCTTTCTTT. Protein sequence: CASSLQGYTEAFF.

The chain links TRBV19 to TRBJ1-1, with 7 bases lining up with TRBD1. Germline trimming cut 4 bases from V and 3 bases from J; bases unmatched to any gene: 8. Germline CDR1 is LNHDA and CDR2 is SQIVND (reference sequence). CDR3 length: 15 residues. The DNA of the CDR3 is TGTGCCAGTAGTAGAAGACAGGGTTTGGACACTGAAGCTTTCTTT. It specifies CASSRRQGLDTEAFF.

The chain joins TRBV11-3 to TRBJ2-2; D not certain. The V and J ends lost 5 bases and 7 bases respectively, with 8 bases between them. CDR3 length equals 12 residues. Per germline, CDR1 SGHNT and CDR2 YENEEA. This CDR3 reads CASSKYGGELFF. In DNA, the CDR3 is TGTGCCAGCAGCAAGTACGGCGGGGAGCTGTTTTTT.

This clonotype was detected a few times. As DNA, the CDR3 is TGTGCCAGCAGCTTAGCCCTAGGGTACGAGACCCAGTACTTC. Translation gives CASSLALGYETQYF. The V and J genes are TRBV11-1 and TRBJ2-5, with D uncertain. Deletions cut 0 bases from V and 5 bases from J, with 10 bases between. CDR1 and CDR2 (germline): SGHAT, FQDESV (reference sequence). This CDR3 region has 14 residues. The full variable domain, rest sourced from reference TRBV11-1 and TRBJ2-5, is EAEVAQSPRYKITEKSQAVAFWCDPISGHATLYWYRQILGQGPELLVQFQDESVVDDSQLPKDRFSAERLKGVDSTLKIQPAELGDSAMYLCASSLALGYETQYFGPGTRLLVL.

The gene calls are TRBV24-1 and TRBJ2-1, with D perhaps matching TRBD2 (6 bases). The CDR3 contains 17 residues. Per the germline V gene, CDR1 is KGHDR and CDR2 is SFDVKD. Trimming shortened V by 3 bases and J by 7 bases, and 21 bases separated the two germline ends. The DNA of the CDR3 is TGTGCCACCAGTGATGCCTACGGGGGTCCCAAAGGGAATGAGCAGTTCTTC. It encodes CATSDAYGGPKGNEQFF.

This clonotype was detected only a few times. This chain uses TRBV7-8 with TRBJ1-2, with D possibly being TRBD1 (6 bases). The CDR3 length is 13 residues. Germline CDR1 reads SGHVS; CDR2 reads FQNEAQ. V was shortened by 1 base and J by 8 bases, with 11 bases between the two germline ends. The CDR3 bases are TGTGCCAGCAGCTTAGTTGAGGGGGACGGCTACACCTTC. This sequence encodes CASSLVEGDGYTF.

The chain employs TRBV5-1 and TRBJ2-1; 7 positions agree with TRBD2. Germline V gene data show CDR1 as SGHRS and CDR2 as YFSETQ. Unmatched junction bases numbered 5, after V lost 2 bases and J lost 0 bases. This CDR3 comprises 16 residues. CDR3 in amino acids: CASSFQGLGSYNEQFF. In DNA, the CDR3 is TGCGCCAGCAGCTTCCAAGGACTAGGCTCCTACAATGAGCAGTTCTTC.

The sample holds a few counts of this clonotype. The chain uses TRBV10-3 and TRBJ1-1; TRBD1 is a possible D gene (6 bases). The CDR3 spans 15 residues. Germline CDR1 reads ENHRY; CDR2 reads SYGVKD. V was pared by 6 bases and J by 1 base, with 15 bases between. DNA of the CDR3: TGTGCCATCAGAGGGGGTTATCCGGGGAACACTGAAGCTTTCTTT. Its translation: CAIRGGYPGNTEAFF.

This clonotype showed up just a few times. The chain uses TRBV25-1 and TRBJ2-7; 9 bases line up with TRBD1. Losses at the gene ends were 4 bases for V and 3 bases for J; bases not matched to a gene: 4. The CDR3 runs to 14 residues. Germline V gene sequence: CDR1 MGHDK, CDR2 SYGVNS. The CDR3 region is CASSGTGVRYEQYF. CDR3 coding DNA: TGTGCCAGCAGTGGGACAGGGGTCCGCTACGAGCAGTACTTC.

The rearrangement uses TRBV15 and TRBJ1-1; no reliable D call. CDR3 length: 16 residues. Trimming removed 0 bases from V and 0 bases from J, with 11 bases in between. CDR1 and CDR2 (germline): LNHNV, YYDKDF (reference sequence). DNA for the CDR3: TGTGCCACCAGCAGAGATCCCCGACCGATGAACACTGAAGCTTTCTTT. Protein sequence: CATSRDPRPMNTEAFF.

This clonotype has more than one count but fewer than ten. The chain uses TRBV20-1 and TRBJ1-3; D uncertain. The CDR3 covers 13 residues. Germline V gene data show CDR1 as DFQATT and CDR2 as SNEGSKA (reference sequence). The V end lost 6 bases, the J end lost 0 bases, and 9 bases lay between the germline ends. DNA for the CDR3: TGCAGTGCGGCCCGCGACTCTGGAAACACCATATATTTT. Translated, it gives CSAARDSGNTIYF.

The gene calls are TRBV24-1 and TRBJ2-1; D gene ambiguous. There are 13 residues in the CDR3. V was cut by 4 bases and J by 5 bases, with 8 bases left in between. Germline V gene sequence: CDR1 KGHDR, CDR2 SFDVKD. The CDR3 is CATSERLHNEQFF. In nucleotides, the CDR3 is TGTGCCACCAGTGAGCGGCTACACAATGAGCAGTTCTTC.

The chain couples TRBV5-1 to TRBJ2-1; weak D call: TRBD2 (5 bases). The CDR3 contains 11 residues. Germline-derived CDR1 and CDR2 are SGHRS and YFSETQ. V lost 4 bases and J 10 bases, leaving 9 bases between the germline ends. In DNA form, the CDR3 reads TGCGCCAGCAGCGCGGACTGGGAGCAGTTCTTC. Protein: CASSADWEQFF.

This clonotype was found a few times. The rearrangement joins TRBV27 to TRBJ1-1, with no clear D. V lost 1 base to trimming and J lost 7 bases, with 10 bases between them. CDR1 MNHEY and CDR2 SMNVEV come from the germline V gene (reference sequence). CDR3 length: 13 residues. CDR3 nucleotide sequence: TGTGCCAGCAGTTTATGGCTCGGTGGTGAAGCTTTCTTT. Amino acid sequence: CASSLWLGGEAFF.

The chain has TRBV27 and TRBJ2-5, with TRBD2 identical over 10 bases. CDR1 and CDR2 (germline): MNHEY, SMNVEV (reference sequence). This CDR3 contains 14 residues. The V segment lost 6 bases and the J segment 5 bases; nucleotides outside the gene matches: 6. CDR3 loop: CASRKRGGLETQYF. The CDR3 DNA sequence: TGTGCCAGCAGAAAGCGGGGGGGTTTGGAGACCCAGTACTTC.

This chain connects TRBV7-2 to TRBJ2-3; tentatively, D is TRBD1 (6 bases). The CDR3 contains 12 residues. Trimming removed 11 bases from V and 4 bases from J, with 13 bases in between. From germline, CDR1 is SGHTA and CDR2 FQGNSA. CDR3 amino acids: CAGPTGPDTQYF. The CDR3 DNA sequence: TGTGCCGGGCCTACAGGGCCAGATACGCAGTATTTT.

This clonotype has just a few counts. The rearrangement joins TRBV10-3 to TRBJ1-6; 8 positions match TRBD1. The V segment lost 6 bases and the J segment 7 bases; nucleotides outside the gene matches: 11. This CDR3 has 16 residues. Germline CDR1 reads ENHRY; CDR2 reads SYGVKD. CDR3: CAIRGDRMVWNSPLHF. The CDR3, as DNA: TGTGCCATCAGAGGGGACAGGATGGTTTGGAATTCACCCCTCCACTTT.

The chain is built from TRBV20-1 and TRBJ2-7, with D possibly being TRBD2 (5 bases). CDR1 and CDR2 from the germline V gene are DFQATT and SNEGSKA (reference sequence). The CDR3 consists of 14 residues. The V and J ends lost 0 bases and 6 bases respectively, with 15 bases between them. The CDR3 DNA reads as TGCAGTGCTAGAGACCCACTAGATGAGGGCGAGCAGTACTTC. Amino acids: CSARDPLDEGEQYF.

The genes are TRBV6-2 or TRBV6-3 and TRBJ1-1; D is possibly TRBD1 (6 bases). Germline V lookup: CDR1 MNHEY, CDR2 SVGEGT. CDR3 length: 21 amino acids. V was pared by 2 bases and J by 1 base, with 29 bases between. CDR3 loop: CASSYHLFDRTRGSKNTEAFF. CDR3 DNA sequence: TGTGCCAGCAGTTACCACCTCTTTGACAGGACCCGGGGATCGAAGAACACTGAAGCTTTCTTT.

V and J are TRBV20-1 and TRBJ1-1; D is perhaps TRBD1 (5 bases). The germline V gene encodes CDR1 DFQATT and CDR2 SNEGSKA (reference sequence). There are 12 residues in the CDR3. The V end was cut by 6 bases, the J end by 5 bases, with 13 bases between. CDR3: CSAPRGWTEAFF. The DNA for the CDR3 is TGCAGTGCACCTCGGGGGTGGACTGAAGCTTTCTTT.

This clonotype was picked up a small number of times. The chain employs TRBV29-1 and TRBJ2-5; D unresolved. The germline CDR1 and CDR2 sequences are SQVTM and ANQGSEA. This CDR3 region has 14 residues. Trimming cost V 3 bases and J 2 bases, with 13 bases left between them. CDR3 amino acids: CSVESIIQQETQYF. The CDR3 DNA reads TGCAGCGTTGAGTCTATCATCCAGCAAGAGACCCAGTACTTC. The complete variable domain, with remaining parts taken from reference TRBV29-1 and TRBJ2-5, reads SAVISQKPSRDICQRGTSLTIQCQVDSQVTMMFWYRQQPGQSLTLIATANQGSEATYESGFVIDKFPISRPNLTFSTLTVSNMSPEDSSIYLCSVESIIQQETQYFGPGTRLLVL.

The CDR3 reads CASSQEGDRDHEQFF. The CDR3 nucleotides are TGCGCCAGCAGCCAAGAGGGGGACAGGGACCATGAGCAGTTCTTC. This chain joins TRBV4-3 and TRBJ2-1; 9 nucleotides match TRBD1. Germline values: CDR1 LGHNA, CDR2 YSLEER. Trimming removed 0 bases from V and 8 bases from J; junction bases left unmatched: 5. The CDR3 loop spans 15 amino acids.

The chain recombines TRBV4-3 with TRBJ2-5; the D gene is possibly TRBD1 (6 bases). Between the trimmed V and J ends, which lost 1 base and 0 bases, there was a span of 9 bases. Germline assignment: CDR1 LGHNA and CDR2 YSLEER. There are 15 residues in the CDR3. The CDR3 DNA sequence: TGCGCCAGCAGCCAAGGGGACACGGACCAAGAGACCCAGTACTTC. It yields the protein CASSQGDTDQETQYF.

In its sample, this clonotype was seen once. V gene TRBV10-3 combines with J gene TRBJ2-3; no reliable D call. Germline values: CDR1 ENHRY, CDR2 SYGVKD. This CDR3 contains 15 residues. V gave up 3 bases and J gave up 5 bases, with 15 bases separating them. This CDR3 is CAISDWPSVGDTQYF. The DNA for the CDR3 is TGTGCCATCAGTGATTGGCCCTCAGTGGGAGATACGCAGTATTTT.

The CDR3 is CASSLEYAMNTEAFF. CDR3 coding DNA: TGCGCCAGCAGCTTGGAGTATGCCATGAACACTGAAGCTTTCTTT. The chain carries TRBV5-1 and TRBJ1-1, with D uncertain. V was pared by 0 bases and J by 0 bases, with 9 bases between. CDR3 length equals 15 residues. Per the germline V gene, CDR1 is SGHRS and CDR2 is YFSETQ. The variable domain in full, with the rest retrieved from reference TRBV5-1 and TRBJ1-1, is KAGVTQTPRYLIKTRGQQVTLSCSPISGHRSVSWYQQTPGQGLQFLFEYFSETQRNKGNFPGRFSGRQFSNSRSEMNVSTLELGDSALYLCASSLEYAMNTEAFFGQGTRLTVV.

This chain connects TRBV11-2 to TRBJ2-1; 15 bases fit TRBD2. V shed 1 base, J shed 7 bases, and the junction held 5 bases outside the gene matches. This CDR3 is 17 amino acids long. Germline CDR1 SGHAT, CDR2 FQNNGV. CDR3 bases: TGTGCCAGCAGCTTAGTCCGGACTAGCGGGGGGGTGAATGAGCAGTTCTTC. Translated: CASSLVRTSGGVNEQFF.

The V call is TRBV11-2, the J call TRBJ2-3; 12 bases match TRBD2. This CDR3 spans 16 amino acids. V shed 5 bases and J 4 bases; nucleotides not matched to a gene: 7. Germline V CDR1 and CDR2: SGHAT, FQNNGV. The chain's CDR3 is CASSRTSGVEPDTQYF. The CDR3 nucleotides read TGTGCCAGCAGCCGGACTAGCGGGGTCGAACCAGATACGCAGTATTTT.